This T cell receptor beta chain stems from a study of blood T cells in healthy people across ages (dated by TCRdb to about 2015). Turning to the overall study: In model experiments, roughly one uniquely barcoded TCR beta cDNA molecule per two T cells was captured by template switching. To avoid experimental bias, donors of different ages were spread randomly across the sequencing lanes. To track age-related changes in TCR beta repertoire diversity, the study relied on deep sequencing normalized with unique cDNA molecular identifiers. Two additional independent replicas of 1 million unique cDNA reads from the same blood draw were analyzed for two donors (one aged 18 to 30 and one aged 80 or older). The donors were split into four age groups: young (average around 15 years), middle-aged (around 37), aged (approximately 60) and long-lived (roughly 80). The investigation overall reported the following: There was a strong correlation between observed TCR beta diversity and the percentage of naive T cells measured by flow cytometry. As age increased, observed TCR beta diversity per million T cells dropped in a roughly linear way, and a significant reduction was already evident by age 40. Because donor CMV infection status was unknown, age-related changes in expanded clonotypes were potentially confounded. Estimates of total diversity based on one million sequenced T cells were considered lower bounds and underestimates. Compared with the aged group, more naive CD4+ T cells, fewer expanded clones and increased TCR diversity were shown by the long-lived group, suggesting age selection. Conclusive comparison of naive and antigen-experienced compartments was prevented by the profiling of bulk unsorted PBMCs.

Receptor amplification or capture employed 5' RACE. The sequencer was an Illumina HiSeq 2500. A second PCR of about 7 to 12 cycles was run with a J-beta primer mix and a sample-barcoded 5' primer. A unique molecular identifier was introduced onto each TCR beta cDNA molecule by a template-switch 5' adaptor carrying 12 random nucleotides. At least 3 million CDR3-containing paired-end reads were obtained from each sample. First-strand cDNA was synthesized from all RNA with the Mint cDNA synthesis kit, primed by a TRBC-specific oligonucleotide. Following uracil-DNA glycosylase treatment, all cDNA underwent a first 18-cycle PCR with the universal primers M1SS and BC2_uni_R. Per the source publication's procedure: For normalization, 1 million high-quality reads were randomly selected from each sample, with every read carrying a distinct molecular identifier. Instead of being binned into consensus sequences, reads that shared molecular identifiers were thrown out. CDR3 identification, clonotype clustering and error correction used MiTCR with a Q25 quality threshold and the strictest error-elimination algorithm. A nonparametric unseen species model with Euler transformation was used to estimate a lower bound on total TCR beta diversity. Using fastp at Q25 and MiXCR, TCRdb reprocessed the public reads and kept productive beta chains. For every CDR3 protein sequence, its rows merge into one entry that carries the most common genes and DNA. These V and J calls derive from TCRdb rather than the authors' analysis. The sample data list 2 million or so distinct CDR3 sequences, and 49% of these were observed just once. The top ten clones comprise more than 2% of the sample.

This clonotype has only a few counts. Its antigen remains undetermined. Base qualities are not recorded, but no much larger clone differs from it by a single base. The donors were some 36 Caucasian individuals from Russia, aged roughly 6 to 100 years, who were systemically healthy. Each donor gave ten milliliters of peripheral blood, drawn into EDTA-treated Vacutainer tubes. Ficoll-Paque density-gradient centrifugation was used to isolate PBMCs, with at least 7 million per sample. Trizol reagent was used to extract total RNA from PBMCs, with at least 6 micrograms per sample. Naive CD45RAhigh/CD27high T cell percentages were measured by flow cytometry on a PBMC aliquot from every donor. Taken from cysteine to phenylalanine, the CDR3 has 14 residues. Only CDR3 DNA is held: 42 bases, read in frame from base 1. V and J are truncated by 1 base and 6 bases respectively, leaving an intervening sequence of 12 bases. Based on the germline V gene, the CDR1 and CDR2 sequences are SGHTA and FQGNSA.

This clonotype was sampled from a woman aged 40 to 55 in good health. Sequencing used blood. The receptor chain draws on TRBV7-2 and TRBJ2-5; the D gene identity is not certain. The DNA reads TGTGCCAGCAGCTTAGGGATTCCACCCCAGACCCAGTACTTC. Translated, this gives CASSLGIPPQTQYF.